The present entry profiles one T cell receptor beta chain with its context. Different DNA sequences within this sample yield the same CDR3. The protocol was immunoSEQ multiplex PCR, while the TCRdb copy is restricted to in-frame clones and leaves out a portion. Of about 220,000 clones listed, 70% to 85% are singletons. The V gene's germline CDR1 is SGHAT and CDR2 FQNNGV. V lost 2 bases and J 4 bases, leaving 3 bases between the germline ends. This CDR3 has 12 residues. The sample is drawn from a study of blood T cell repertoires in COVID-19. The specimen was peripheral blood. V usage is TRBV11-2 and J usage is TRBJ1-3; D not certain. The TCR comes from a man aged 50 or older with active or convalescent COVID-19. CDR3 sequence (DNA): TGTGCCAGCAGCTTACAGGGAAACACCATATATTTT. It specifies CASSLQGNTIYF.